A selection of T cell receptor beta chains follows, all from one sample in a study of T cells in Graves' hyperthyroidism and ophthalmopathy. TCRdb reprocessed the multiplex PCR reads with MiXCR, giving one entry per CDR3 protein. The sample consists of hundreds of thousands of distinct CDR3 sequences, 14% of them appearing once. The sequencing input was blood. The receptors derive from a woman aged 18-29 years with Graves' hyperthyroidism. Each CDR3 is given with its conserved first and last residue. Each record gives: J gene, D gene, clone size, V gene, CDR3 DNA, CDR3 protein. The D gene is left open where the match is weak. Clone size appears in some rows only: once, few, many, or a class for an expanded clone.

j_gene: TRBJ1-2
d_gene: -
abundance: -
v_gene: TRBV27
CDR3nt: TGTGCCAGCAGTAGATCGACAGGCCTCTATGGCTACACCTTC
CDR3aa: CASSRSTGLYGYTF

j_gene: TRBJ2-3
d_gene: TRBD2
abundance: many
v_gene: TRBV29-1
CDR3nt: TGCAGCGTTGTTGGACTAGCGGGAGCCACAGATACGCAGTATTTT
CDR3aa: CSVVGLAGATDTQYF

j_gene: TRBJ2-5
d_gene: TRBD1
abundance: -
v_gene: TRBV9
CDR3nt: TGTGCCAGCAGCGCCGTCGACAGGGTAGGGGAAGAGACCCAGTACTTC
CDR3aa: CASSAVDRVGEETQYF

j_gene: TRBJ2-1
d_gene: -
abundance: many
v_gene: TRBV3-1
CDR3nt: TGTGCCAGCAGCCTTGGCGTGGCCTACAATGAGCAGTTCTTC
CDR3aa: CASSLGVAYNEQFF

j_gene: TRBJ2-7
d_gene: TRBD1
abundance: many
v_gene: TRBV12-3/TRBV12-4
CDR3nt: TGTGCCAGCAATTTTAGCCAGGGGGCCTACGAGCAGTACTTC
CDR3aa: CASNFSQGAYEQYF

j_gene: TRBJ2-5
d_gene: -
abundance: many
v_gene: TRBV18
CDR3nt: TGTGCCAGCTCCGGTAAACAGGGCCAAGAGACCCAGTACTTC
CDR3aa: CASSGKQGQETQYF

j_gene: TRBJ1-2
d_gene: -
abundance: many
v_gene: TRBV7-9
CDR3nt: TGTGCCAGCAGCCCACGGACGAGGGGCTACACCTTC
CDR3aa: CASSPRTRGYTF

j_gene: TRBJ1-1
d_gene: TRBD1
abundance: many
v_gene: TRBV11-2
CDR3nt: TGTGCCAGCAACGACAGGGGCATGAACACTGAAGCTTTCTTT
CDR3aa: CASNDRGMNTEAFF

j_gene: TRBJ2-7
d_gene: TRBD2
abundance: many
v_gene: TRBV11-3
CDR3nt: TGTGCCAGCAGCCGACTAGCGGAGCATTACGAGCAGTACTTC
CDR3aa: CASSRLAEHYEQYF

j_gene: TRBJ2-5
d_gene: -
abundance: many
v_gene: TRBV11-3
CDR3nt: TGTGCCAGCAGCCCCTGGAGGGAGACCCAGTACTTC
CDR3aa: CASSPWRETQYF

j_gene: TRBJ2-7
d_gene: TRBD2
abundance: many
v_gene: TRBV28
CDR3nt: TGTGCCAGCAGTTCCGGGGGGACTAATGTGGGGGAGCAGTACTTC
CDR3aa: CASSSGGTNVGEQYF

j_gene: TRBJ1-4
d_gene: TRBD1
abundance: few
v_gene: TRBV20-1
CDR3nt: TGCAGTGCTAGGGGGACAGGGTATCTAACTAATGAAAAACTGTTTTTT
CDR3aa: CSARGTGYLTNEKLFF

j_gene: TRBJ2-1
d_gene: -
abundance: many
v_gene: TRBV9
CDR3nt: TGTGCCAGCAGCGTAGGGGCGGGGCCCTACAATGAGCAGTTCTTC
CDR3aa: CASSVGAGPYNEQFF

j_gene: TRBJ2-3
d_gene: -
abundance: many
v_gene: TRBV12-3/TRBV12-4
CDR3nt: TGTGCCAGCAGACTAAAGTCTACGCAGTATTTT
CDR3aa: CASRLKSTQYF

j_gene: TRBJ2-7
d_gene: -
abundance: few
v_gene: TRBV15
CDR3nt: TGTGCCACCAGCAGAGATAGGGAGACTCCCGAGCAGTACTTC
CDR3aa: CATSRDRETPEQYF

j_gene: TRBJ1-4
d_gene: -
abundance: -
v_gene: TRBV20-1
CDR3nt: TGCAGTGCTAGGGCCCTTAATGAAAAACTGTTTTTT
CDR3aa: CSARALNEKLFF

j_gene: TRBJ2-5
d_gene: TRBD2
abundance: many
v_gene: TRBV13
CDR3nt: TGTGCCAGCAGCGACGCTAGCGGGGGCTCCCAAGAGACCCAGTACTTC
CDR3aa: CASSDASGGSQETQYF

j_gene: TRBJ2-1
d_gene: TRBD1
abundance: -
v_gene: TRBV6-1
CDR3nt: TGTGCCAGCAGTAATACTAACAGGGGTAGTGAGCAGTTCTTC
CDR3aa: CASSNTNRGSEQFF

j_gene: TRBJ2-5
d_gene: TRBD1
abundance: many
v_gene: TRBV18
CDR3nt: TGTGCCAGCTCACAGGACAGGGCACAAGAGACCCAGTACTTC
CDR3aa: CASSQDRAQETQYF

j_gene: TRBJ2-7
d_gene: -
abundance: once
v_gene: TRBV25-1
CDR3nt: TGTGCCAGCAGTGAATATGGGACGGCCTCCTACGAGCAGTACTTC
CDR3aa: CASSEYGTASYEQYF

j_gene: TRBJ2-5
d_gene: TRBD1
abundance: -
v_gene: TRBV7-3
CDR3nt: TGTGCCAGCAGCTCCGGACAGGGCCGGTCACAAGAGACCCAGTACTTC
CDR3aa: CASSSGQGRSQETQYF

j_gene: TRBJ2-1
d_gene: -
abundance: few
v_gene: TRBV28
CDR3nt: TGTGCCAGCGGAACCGTACGGGGTGAGCAGTTCTTC
CDR3aa: CASGTVRGEQFF

j_gene: TRBJ1-2
d_gene: -
abundance: many
v_gene: TRBV28
CDR3nt: TGTGCCAGCAGGGACCAGGGACGGTATGGCTACACCTTC
CDR3aa: CASRDQGRYGYTF

j_gene: TRBJ2-1
d_gene: -
abundance: few
v_gene: TRBV9
CDR3nt: TGTGCCAGCAGCGTAGAGGTCGCCGCCTACAATGAGCAGTTCTTC
CDR3aa: CASSVEVAAYNEQFF

j_gene: TRBJ2-5
d_gene: -
abundance: -
v_gene: TRBV28
CDR3nt: TGTGCCAGCAGAGTTGGTGGCGAGACCCAGTACTTC
CDR3aa: CASRVGGETQYF

j_gene: TRBJ2-1
d_gene: TRBD2
abundance: many
v_gene: TRBV14
CDR3nt: TGTGCCAGCAGCGAAGGGGCGGGAGACGTTGGCAATGAGCAGTTCTTC
CDR3aa: CASSEGAGDVGNEQFF

j_gene: TRBJ1-1
d_gene: -
abundance: many
v_gene: TRBV11-1
CDR3nt: TGTGCCAGCAGCTGGGGGCGGACGTCTGCTGAAGCTTTCTTT
CDR3aa: CASSWGRTSAEAFF

j_gene: TRBJ2-6
d_gene: -
abundance: many
v_gene: TRBV11-2
CDR3nt: TGTGCCAGCAGGTTCAAGTTTGGGAGCTCTGGGGCCAACGTCCTGACTTTC
CDR3aa: CASRFKFGSSGANVLTF

j_gene: TRBJ2-7
d_gene: -
abundance: many
v_gene: TRBV27
CDR3nt: TGTGCCAGCAGTTTTGGGGCCCGACCCTACGAGCAGTACTTC
CDR3aa: CASSFGARPYEQYF

j_gene: TRBJ2-7
d_gene: -
abundance: -
v_gene: TRBV14
CDR3nt: TGTGCCAGCAGCCAAGTTTCTATTTACGAGCAGTACTTC
CDR3aa: CASSQVSIYEQYF

j_gene: TRBJ2-3
d_gene: TRBD2
abundance: many
v_gene: TRBV11-3
CDR3nt: TGTGCCAGCAGCTTAGAGGGTGGGACTACAAATACGCAGTATTTT
CDR3aa: CASSLEGGTTNTQYF

j_gene: TRBJ1-1
d_gene: -
abundance: many
v_gene: TRBV18
CDR3nt: TGTGCCAGCTCACCACAACGAGCCGAGGGGGGAGGAGCTTTCTTT
CDR3aa: CASSPQRAEGGGAFF

j_gene: TRBJ2-7
d_gene: TRBD2
abundance: few
v_gene: TRBV28
CDR3nt: TGTGCCAGCCTGTTTTCCCCGACTAGCGGGACCTACGAGCAGTACTTC
CDR3aa: CASLFSPTSGTYEQYF